The 6 T cell receptor beta chains below all came from one sample that was sequenced in a study of relationships among human T cell subsets. Bead selections for CD25, CD56 and CD294 left a flow-through collected as Th1 cells. TCR alpha and beta CDR3s were amplified from mRNA by semiquantitative ARM-PCR. In ARM-PCR, communal superprimers followed tagged nested gene-specific primers for exponential amplification. TCRdb reanalysed the multiplex PCR reads using MiXCR and keeps one entry per CDR3 protein. The table shows 13,000 or so distinct CDR3 sequences, with around 64% occurring only once. Sample: CD4+ Th1 cells sorted from blood. The receptors derive from a man aged 35 to 55 in good health.

This chain links TRBV18 with TRBJ1-2; D is possibly TRBD1 (5 bases). The V gene's germline CDR1 is KGHSH and CDR2 LQKENI. Trimming left V 6 bases short and J 2 bases short, with 10 bases between. CDR3 length: 13 residues. In nucleotides, the CDR3 is TGTGCCAGCTCCGACAGACGGAACTATGGCTACACCTTC. This translates into CASSDRRNYGYTF. The complete variable domain, with remaining parts taken from reference TRBV18 and TRBJ1-2, reads NAGVMQNPRHLVRRRGQEARLRCSPMKGHSHVYWYRQLPEEGLKFMVYLQKENIIDESGMPKERFSAEFPKEGPSILRIQQVVRGDSAAYFCASSDRRNYGYTFGSGTRLTVV.

This clonotype was picked up a small number of times. The rearrangement uses TRBV2 and TRBJ1-1; D perhaps matches TRBD1 (5 bases). Germline V lookup: CDR1 SNHLY, CDR2 FYNNEI. V was shortened by 9 bases and J by 1 base, with 18 bases between the two germline ends. This CDR3 region has 15 residues. CDR3 amino acids: CASTRQGVRNTEAFF. CDR3 coding DNA: TGTGCCAGTACCCGGCAAGGGGTGCGGAACACTGAAGCTTTCTTT. The full variable domain, completed using reference TRBV2 and TRBJ1-1, is EPEVTQTPSHQVTQMGQEVILRCVPISNHLYFYWYRQILGQKVEFLVSFYNNEISEKSEIFDDQFSVERPDGSNFTLKIRSTKLEDSAMYFCASTRQGVRNTEAFFGQGTRLTVV.

The chain links TRBV7-9 to TRBJ2-2; 9 nucleotides match TRBD2. Looked up from germline, CDR1 is SEHNR and CDR2 is FQNEAQ (reference sequence). The CDR3 consists of 16 residues. With V trimmed by 5 bases and J by 3 bases, 7 bases remained unmatched. The CDR3 bases are TGTGCCAGCAGCCGTATGACTAGCGGCGACACCGGGGAGCTGTTTTTT. It translates to CASSRMTSGDTGELFF.

V usage is TRBV12-3 or TRBV12-4 and J usage is TRBJ1-1, with 11 bases identical to TRBD1. CDR3 length: 15 residues. With 3 bases clipped from V and 3 bases from J, the junction kept 3 bases outside the gene matches. The CDR3 bases are TGTGCCAGCAGTTTTGGACAGGGGGCCTACACTGAAGCTTTCTTT. This codes for CASSFGQGAYTEAFF.

This chain joins TRBV20-1 and TRBJ2-7; possible D gene TRBD1, 7 bases. Trimming left V 3 bases short and J 2 bases short, with 11 bases between. This CDR3 contains 13 residues. CDR1 is DFQATT and CDR2 is SNEGSKA in the germline V gene (reference sequence). Written as DNA, the CDR3 is TGCAGTGCTAGGGAGGGGGCCACCTACGAGCAGTACTTC. Its protein is CSAREGATYEQYF.

V is TRBV15 and J is TRBJ2-7; D may correspond to TRBD1 or TRBD2 (5 bases each). The germline V gene has CDR1 LNHNV and CDR2 YYDKDF (reference sequence). The CDR3 is 16 residues long. Trimming cost V 0 bases and J 0 bases, with 12 bases left between them. CDR3: CATSREGTAVSYEQYF. The CDR3 nucleotides are TGTGCCACCAGCAGAGAAGGGACGGCAGTCTCCTACGAGCAGTACTTC.